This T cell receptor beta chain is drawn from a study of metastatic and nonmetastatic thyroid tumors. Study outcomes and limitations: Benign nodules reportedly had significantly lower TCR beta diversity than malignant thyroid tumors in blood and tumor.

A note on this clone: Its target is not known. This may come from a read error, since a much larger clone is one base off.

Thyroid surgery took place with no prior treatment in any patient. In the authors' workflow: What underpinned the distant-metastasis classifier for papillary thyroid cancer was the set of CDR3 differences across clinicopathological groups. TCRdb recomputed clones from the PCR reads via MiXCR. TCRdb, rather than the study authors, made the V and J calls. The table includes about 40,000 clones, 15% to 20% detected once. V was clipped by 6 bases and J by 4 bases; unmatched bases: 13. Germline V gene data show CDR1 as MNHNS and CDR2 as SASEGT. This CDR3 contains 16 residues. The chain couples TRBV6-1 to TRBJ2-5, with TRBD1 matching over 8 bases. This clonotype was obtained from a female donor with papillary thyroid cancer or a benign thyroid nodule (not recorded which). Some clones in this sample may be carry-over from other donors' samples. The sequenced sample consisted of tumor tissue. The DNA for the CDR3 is TGTGCCAGCAGGACCCGGACAGGGATATCCGGAGAGACCCAGTACTTC. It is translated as CASRTRTGISGETQYF.